This T cell receptor beta chain emerged from a study of low-dose radiotherapy and immunotherapy resistance in tumors. CDR1 is SNHLY and CDR2 is FYNNEI in the germline V gene. This CDR3 is 13 amino acids long. V shed 4 bases and J shed 4 bases, with 11 bases lying between them. TRAV- and TRBV-specific primers primed first-strand cDNA, covering alpha and beta chains. PCR amplification of the TCRs was performed with Phusion for 20 to 25 PCR cycles, and it relied on a constant-region primer together with a V-primer adapter. MiXCR, run by TCRdb on the reads, gives a single entry per CDR3 protein. Found here are 40,000 or so distinct CDR3 sequences, roughly 28% of them singletons; the top ten hold 3.7%. The table lists this clonotype with a few counts. The sample's time point: before trial treatment. The presence of advanced solid tumors lacking tumor-infiltrating lymphocytes characterized eligible patients.

The clonotype originates from a male donor with gallbladder cancer. The specimen was PBMCs, collected before treatment. The chain combines TRBV2 with TRBJ2-7, with a possible D match to TRBD2 (6 bases). CDR3 nucleotide sequence: TGTGCCAGCAGTGGAGGTGGGGGGTACGAGCAGTACTTC. It is translated as CASSGGGGYEQYF. Looking up the rest from reference TRBV2 and TRBJ2-7 gives the full variable domain: EPEVTQTPSHQVTQMGQEVILRCVPISNHLYFYWYRQILGQKVEFLVSFYNNEISEKSEIFDDQFSVERPDGSNFTLKIRSTKLEDSAMYFCASSGGGGYEQYFGPGTRLTVT.